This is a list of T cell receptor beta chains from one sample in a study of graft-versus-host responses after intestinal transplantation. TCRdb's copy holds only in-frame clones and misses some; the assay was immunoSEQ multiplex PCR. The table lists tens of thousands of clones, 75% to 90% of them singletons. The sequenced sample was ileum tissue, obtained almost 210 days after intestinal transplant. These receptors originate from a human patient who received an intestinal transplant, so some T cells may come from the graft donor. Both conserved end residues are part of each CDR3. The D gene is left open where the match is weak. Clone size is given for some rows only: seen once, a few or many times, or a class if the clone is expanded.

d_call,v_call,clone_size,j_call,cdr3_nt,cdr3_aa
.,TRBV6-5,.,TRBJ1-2,TGTGCCAGCAGTTACTCGACGCAGTATGGCTACACCTTC,CASSYSTQYGYTF
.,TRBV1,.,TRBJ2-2,TGCACCAGCAGCCCCCGGACTAGCGGGAGTCTTCCCGGGGAGCTGTTTTTT,CTSSPRTSGSLPGELFF
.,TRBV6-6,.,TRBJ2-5,TGTGCCAGCGGGGTGGGGGTCTTGGCCCAGTACTTC,CASGVGVLAQYF
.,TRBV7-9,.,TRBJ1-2,TGTGCCAGCAGCTTAGGGGTCGGTCTCGGCTATGGCTACACCTTC,CASSLGVGLGYGYTF
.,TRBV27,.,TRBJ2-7,TGTGCCAGCAGTTTCCACGAGCAGTACTTC,CASSFHEQYF
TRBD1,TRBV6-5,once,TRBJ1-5,TGTGCCAGCAGCTCAGGGGGAGGGCAGCCCCAGCATTTT,CASSSGGGQPQHF
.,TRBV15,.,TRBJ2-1,TGTGCCACCAGCTCTACCCAACAAGGTGAGCAGTTCTTC,CATSSTQQGEQFF
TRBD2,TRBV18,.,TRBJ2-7,TGTGCCAGCTCACCACTAGCGGGGGGATCAGGGGGCGAGCAGTACTTC,CASSPLAGGSGGEQYF
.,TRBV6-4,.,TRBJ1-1,TGTGCCAGCAGTGAATGTCGGCAGTCTTTTAGGAACACTGAAGCTTTCTTT,CASSECRQSFRNTEAFF
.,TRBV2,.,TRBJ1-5,TGTGCCAGCAGTGCAGCAGGGGCTCAGCCCCAGCATTTT,CASSAAGAQPQHF
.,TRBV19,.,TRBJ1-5,TGTGCCAGTAGTATAGGGCAGTCCAGCAATCAGCCCCAGCATTTT,CASSIGQSSNQPQHF
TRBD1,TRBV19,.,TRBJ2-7,TGTGCCAGTACCTCGGGACAGGGGACCTACGAGCAGTACTTC,CASTSGQGTYEQYF
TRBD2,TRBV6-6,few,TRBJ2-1,TGTGCCAGCAGTAAGAGCGGGGCTAACAATGAGCAGTTCTTC,CASSKSGANNEQFF
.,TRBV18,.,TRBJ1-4,TGTGCCAGCTCAACCGTCCAAAGTGAAAAACTGTTTTTT,CASSTVQSEKLFF
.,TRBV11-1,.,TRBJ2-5,TGTGCCAGCAGCTTAAGTGGTGAAGCACAAGAGACCCAGTACTTC,CASSLSGEAQETQYF
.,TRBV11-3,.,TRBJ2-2,TGTGCCAGCAGCTTAGATCGGTGGGCCGGGGAGCTGTTTTTT,CASSLDRWAGELFF
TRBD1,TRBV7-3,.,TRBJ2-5,TGTGCCAGCAGCCGGACAGGGACTGGCGGAGAGACCCAGTACTTC,CASSRTGTGGETQYF
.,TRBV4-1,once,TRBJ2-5,TGCGCCAGCAGCCAGAGACAGGGAGGGTACCAAGAGACCCAGTACTTC,CASSQRQGGYQETQYF
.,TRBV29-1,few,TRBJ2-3,TGCAGCGTTGAAGATGAGATAGAATCCCCCCAAGATACGCAGTATTTT,CSVEDEIESPQDTQYF
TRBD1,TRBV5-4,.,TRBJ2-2,TGTGCCAGCAGCTTGGATGTGACAGGGGATACCGGGGAGCTGTTTTTT,CASSLDVTGDTGELFF
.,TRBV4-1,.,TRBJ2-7,TGCGCCAGCAGCCAAGGGCCAGGGGGACTAGGGGCCTACGAGCAGTACTTC,CASSQGPGGLGAYEQYF
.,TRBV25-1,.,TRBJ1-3,TGTGCCAGCAGTGATGCCCCGTTTCTGGGAAACACCATATATTTT,CASSDAPFLGNTIYF
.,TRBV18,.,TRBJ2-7,TGTGCCAGCTCACCGGTCCAGACAGCTTCCTACGAGCAGTACTTC,CASSPVQTASYEQYF
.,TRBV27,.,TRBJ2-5,TGTGCCAGCAGTTTATGGGGAGCGATCGAAGAGACCCAGTACTTC,CASSLWGAIEETQYF
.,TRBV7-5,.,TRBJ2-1,TGTGCCAGAAGCTTAGCCCGGACAGGGGACTACAATGAGCAGTTCTTC,CARSLARTGDYNEQFF
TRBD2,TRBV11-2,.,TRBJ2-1,TGTGCCAGCAGCTTAGGTCCTAGCGGTTACTCCTACAATGAGCAGTTCTTC,CASSLGPSGYSYNEQFF